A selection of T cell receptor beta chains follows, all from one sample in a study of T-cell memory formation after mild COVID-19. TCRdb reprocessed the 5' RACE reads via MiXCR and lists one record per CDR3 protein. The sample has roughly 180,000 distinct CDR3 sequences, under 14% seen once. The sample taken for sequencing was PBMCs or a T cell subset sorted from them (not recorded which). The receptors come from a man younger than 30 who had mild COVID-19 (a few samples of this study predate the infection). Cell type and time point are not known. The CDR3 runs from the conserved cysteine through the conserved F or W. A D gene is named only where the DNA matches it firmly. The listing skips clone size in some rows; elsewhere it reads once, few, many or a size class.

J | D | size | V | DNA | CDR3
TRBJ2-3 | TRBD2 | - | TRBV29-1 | TGCAGCGTTGATTACGGGGGGGATACGCAGTATTTT | CSVDYGGDTQYF
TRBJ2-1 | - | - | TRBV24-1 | TGTACCACCAGTGGAAACAACAATGAGCAGTTCTTC | CTTSGNNNEQFF
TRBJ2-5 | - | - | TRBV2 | TGTGCCAGCACACAGACTCAAGAGACCCAGTACTTC | CASTQTQETQYF
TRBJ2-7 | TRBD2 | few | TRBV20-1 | TGCAGTGTCCTCGCGACGGGGGGTTCCTACGAGCAGTACTTC | CSVLATGGSYEQYF
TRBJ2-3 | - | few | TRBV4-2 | TGTGCCAGCAGAGGAGGCCCGGGGGTCGGGGAAGATACGCAGTATTTT | CASRGGPGVGEDTQYF
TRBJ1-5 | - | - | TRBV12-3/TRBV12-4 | TGTGCCAGCAGTTACTCGGGCAATCAGCCCCAGCATTTT | CASSYSGNQPQHF
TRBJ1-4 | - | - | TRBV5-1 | TGCGCCAGCAGCTTGGAGGTTGGGGCAGGTTATGAAAAACTGTTTTTT | CASSLEVGAGYEKLFF
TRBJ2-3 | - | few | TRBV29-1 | TGCAGCGTTGGAGTAGCAGATACGCAGTATTTT | CSVGVADTQYF
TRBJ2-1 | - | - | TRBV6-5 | TGTGCCAGCAGTTACTCTGCTAGCGCTTCATACAATGAGCAGTTCTTC | CASSYSASASYNEQFF
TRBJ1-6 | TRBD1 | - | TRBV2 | TGTGCCAGCAGCGTTGACAGGGCCTATAATTCACCCCTCCACTTT | CASSVDRAYNSPLHF
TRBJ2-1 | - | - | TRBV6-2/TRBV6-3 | TGTGCCAGCAGTTACCGACCGTACAATGAGCAGTTCTTC | CASSYRPYNEQFF
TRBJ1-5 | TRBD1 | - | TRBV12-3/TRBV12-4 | TGTGCCAGCGGACAGGGGCCGAATCAGCCCCAGCATTTT | CASGQGPNQPQHF
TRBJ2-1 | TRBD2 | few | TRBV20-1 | TGCAGTGGGGTAGCGGGGGCCTACAATGAGCAGTTCTTC | CSGVAGAYNEQFF
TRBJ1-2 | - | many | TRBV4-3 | TGCGCCAGCAGCCAGTCGGGTGATGGCTACACCTTC | CASSQSGDGYTF
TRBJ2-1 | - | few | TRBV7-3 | TGTGCCAGCAGCTCAGGTATCGATGAGCAGTTCTTC | CASSSGIDEQFF
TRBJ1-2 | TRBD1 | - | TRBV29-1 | TGCAGCGTCCGGGACAGCTATGGCTACACCTTC | CSVRDSYGYTF
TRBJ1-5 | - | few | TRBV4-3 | TGCGCCAGCAGCCCTAACATCGGCAGCAATCAGCCCCAGCATTTT | CASSPNIGSNQPQHF
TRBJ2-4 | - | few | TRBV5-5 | TGTGCCAGCAGCTTGGAACACGAGGGAATTCAGTACTTC | CASSLEHEGIQYF
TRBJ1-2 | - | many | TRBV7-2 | TGTGCCAGCAGCCCCCGGCGTGACGCGGGCTACACCTTC | CASSPRRDAGYTF
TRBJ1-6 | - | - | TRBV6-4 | TGTGCCAGCAGTGAACGCTCAAATTCACCCCTCCACTTT | CASSERSNSPLHF
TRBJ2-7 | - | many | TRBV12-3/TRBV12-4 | TGTGCCAGCAGTTTAATGGGCTACGAGCAGTACTTC | CASSLMGYEQYF
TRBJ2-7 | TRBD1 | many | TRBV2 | TGTGCCAGCAGTGAGGTGGGTCAGGGGGCTGGCGAGCAGTACTTC | CASSEVGQGAGEQYF
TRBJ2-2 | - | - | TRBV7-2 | TGTGCCAGCAGCTTAGATTCCGGCGGGGAGCTGTTTTTT | CASSLDSGGELFF
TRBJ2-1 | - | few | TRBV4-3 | TGCGCCAGCAGCCAAGACAGGGGTTCTGGTGAGCAGTTCTTC | CASSQDRGSGEQFF
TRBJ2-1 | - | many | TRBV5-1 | TGCGCCAGCAGCTTGGCCGGGGGAAATGAGCAGTTCTTC | CASSLAGGNEQFF
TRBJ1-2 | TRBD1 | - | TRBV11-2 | TGTGCCAGCAGCCCTAGCGTCGGGACAGCCTATGGCTACACCTTC | CASSPSVGTAYGYTF
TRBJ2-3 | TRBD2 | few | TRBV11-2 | TGTGCCAGCAGCTCGCTCTTGACTAGCGGTCTACGCACAGATACGCAGTATTTT | CASSSLLTSGLRTDTQYF
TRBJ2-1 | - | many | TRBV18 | TGTGCCAGCTCACCACCTATGATCAATGAGCAGTTCTTC | CASSPPMINEQFF
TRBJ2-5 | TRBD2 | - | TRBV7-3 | TGTGCCAGCAGCTTACGGGGGGGCCTGGAGACCCAGTACTTC | CASSLRGGLETQYF
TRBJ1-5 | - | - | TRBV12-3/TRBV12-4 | TGTGCCAGCAGGGGGTCGTATAGCAATCAGCCCCAGCATTTT | CASRGSYSNQPQHF
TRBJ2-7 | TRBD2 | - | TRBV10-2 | TGCGCCAGCAGTGAGTGGGGGACTAGCACCTCCTACGAGCAGTACTTC | CASSEWGTSTSYEQYF
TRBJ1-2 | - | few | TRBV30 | TGTGCCTGGACAGGGAATTATGGCTACACCTTC | CAWTGNYGYTF
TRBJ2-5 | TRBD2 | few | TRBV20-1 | TGCAGTGCCGTAGGGCGGGGGTCCCAAGAGACCCAGTACTTC | CSAVGRGSQETQYF
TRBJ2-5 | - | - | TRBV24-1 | TGTGCCACCAGTGAACAGGGTTTAGAGACCCAGTACTTC | CATSEQGLETQYF
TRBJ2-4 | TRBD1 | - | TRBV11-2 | TGTGCCAGCAGCGGACAGGGGTGGGACATTCAGTACTTC | CASSGQGWDIQYF
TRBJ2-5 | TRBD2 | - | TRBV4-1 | TGCGCCAGCAGCCAAGAACTAGCGGGTTGGGAGACCCAGTACTTC | CASSQELAGWETQYF
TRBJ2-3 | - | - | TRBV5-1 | TGCGCCAGCAACGTGGGGGGGCAAGATACGCAGTATTTT | CASNVGGQDTQYF
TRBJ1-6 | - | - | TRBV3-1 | TGTGCCAGCAGCCAAGATCGGAAGGGATCACCCCTCCACTTT | CASSQDRKGSPLHF
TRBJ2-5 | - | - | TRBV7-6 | TGTGCCAGCAGCCCCAGGCCTTTCGAGACCCAGTACTTC | CASSPRPFETQYF
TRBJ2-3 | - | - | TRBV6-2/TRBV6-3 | TGTGCCAGCAGCCATACAGGGAGGGCGCAGTATTTT | CASSHTGRAQYF
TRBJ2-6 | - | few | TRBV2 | TGTGCCAGCCTCACGGACGGGGGTGGGGCCAACGTCCTGACTTTC | CASLTDGGGANVLTF
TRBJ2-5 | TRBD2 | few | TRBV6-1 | TGTGCCAGCACCCCGGGGGGGCCGTTGGAGACCCAGTACTTC | CASTPGGPLETQYF
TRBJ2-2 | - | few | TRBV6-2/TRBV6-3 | TGTGCCAGCAGTTACCTCAGGCGGAACACCGGGGAGCTGTTTTTT | CASSYLRRNTGELFF
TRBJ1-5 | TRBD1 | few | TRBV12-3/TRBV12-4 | TGTGCCAGCAGTTTAGAGGGGGCGGCAAGCAATCAGCCCCAGCATTTT | CASSLEGAASNQPQHF
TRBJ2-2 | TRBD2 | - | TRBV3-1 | TGTGCCAGCAGGTCTCGTGGCCTAGCGGATGGCACCGGGGAGCTGTTTTTT | CASRSRGLADGTGELFF
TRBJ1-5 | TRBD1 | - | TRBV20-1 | TGCAGTGCTAGAGACAGGGGGAATTATCAGCCCCAGCATTTT | CSARDRGNYQPQHF